The clone carrying this TCR beta chain was observed a single time. Trimming removed 5 bases from V and 2 bases from J; junction bases left unmatched: 4. In germline, CDR1 is SGHRS, CDR2 YFSETQ. The CDR3 covers 14 residues. This table comes from immunoSEQ multiplex PCR, and its TCRdb copy is limited to in-frame clones, with some not included. The data hold more than 50,000 clones, with approximately 88% observed a single time. The data derive from a study of OX40 agonist ivuxolimab in advanced cancers. The V and J genes are TRBV5-1 and TRBJ2-7; 10 positions agree with TRBD1. Sequenced here: CD4+ or CD8+ T cells sorted from blood, sampled in a trial of the OX40 agonist ivuxolimab. The receptor was isolated from an adult with an advanced solid tumor such as melanoma, head and neck, liver or kidney cancer. The CDR3 DNA sequence: TGCGCCAGCAGTTCCGGGACAGGGGCCTACGAGCAGTACTTC. Translation gives CASSSGTGAYEQYF. The full variable domain, rest sourced from reference TRBV5-1 and TRBJ2-7, is KAGVTQTPRYLIKTRGQQVTLSCSPISGHRSVSWYQQTPGQGLQFLFEYFSETQRNKGNFPGRFSGRQFSNSRSEMNVSTLELGDSALYLCASSSGTGAYEQYFGPGTRLTVT.